This T cell receptor (beta chain) comes out of a study of yellow fever vaccine responses in identical twins (dated by TCRdb to the late 2010s). Study-wide context: Focusing on identical twins, the study followed the T cell clones that responded to the vaccine, and did so with precision.

A note on this clonotype: Its antigen is currently not known. One base away there is no much larger clone; base qualities are not given.

The research as a whole found: The T cell response to vaccination in identical twins was reported by the authors to appear partly convergent and partly personalized.

The library was built by means of RT-PCR. TCRdb records Illumina HiSeq 2500 as the sequencer. The public sequencing data were trimmed at Q25 with fastp and processed into clonotypes with MiXCR by TCRdb, which kept only in-frame beta chains. CDR3 protein sequences are deduplicated, and each keeps its most common genes and DNA. This sample is represented by 30,000 to 40,000 distinct CDR3 sequences; 50% to 75% of them were singletons. The ten top clones hold roughly 4.3% of the sample. From its cysteine to its phenylalanine, the CDR3 spans 17 amino acids. Only the CDR3 DNA stays, 51 bases, in frame from base 1. Trimming accounts for 3 bases at V and 10 bases at J, while the number of junction bases matched to no gene is 15. Looking up the germline V gene (reference sequence) yields CDR1 LNHNV and CDR2 YYDKDF.

The receptor's source is a woman aged 18-29 years who received the yellow fever vaccine. Donor details come from another sample of the same person, matched by shared clones. The chain links TRBV15 with TRBJ1-6; the central 7 bases match TRBD1. Sequences were derived from T cells from blood (PBMCs), unsorted or a sorted subset (not recorded which), sampled before or after yellow fever vaccination (not recorded which). In nucleotide form, the sequence is TGTGCCACCAGCAGCGAACCCGAGACAGGGCCGGACTCACCCCTCCACTTT. The resulting protein is CATSSEPETGPDSPLHF.